Sequencing of this T cell receptor beta chain was carried out in a study of shared clonotypes between healthy human individuals. This clone was observed once. CDR3 size: 16 residues. Trimming removed 4 bases at V and 3 bases at J, with 19 bases between. Sequenced by immunoSEQ multiplex PCR; TCRdb stores in-frame clones only, minus some. The sample has 2 million to 2.5 million clones; roughly 90% are singletons. Input material: naive CD4+ T cells from PBMCs. Subset defined: CD45RA+ positively selected. V and J are TRBV23-1 and TRBJ2-7, with a weak D call TRBD1 (6 bases). TRBV23-1 is sorted into the ORF group, with uncertain function. This clonotype was sampled from a man between 18 and 35 years old in good health. Some clones in this sample may be carry-over from other donors' samples. CDR3 amino acids: CASSPREPGVGYEQYF. Here the CDR3 DNA reads TGCGCCAGCAGTCCCCGAGAGCCAGGGGTGGGCTACGAGCAGTACTTC.